This T cell receptor (beta chain) was retrieved from a study of shared clonotypes between healthy human individuals. Using immunoSEQ multiplex PCR, the repertoire was profiled, and TCRdb retains in-frame clones only, with some absent. The profile shows about 2.3 million clones, roughly 93% of them singletons. Deletions cut 5 bases from V and 2 bases from J, with 15 bases between. Germline loops: CDR1 SGHTA, CDR2 FQGNSA. The CDR3 spans 16 residues. The source is a man younger than 35 in good health. Some clones in this sample may be carry-over from other donors' samples. The chain links TRBV7-2 to TRBJ2-2; no firm D call. Source material: naive CD4+ T cells from PBMCs. Subset meaning: CD45RA+ positively selected. The CDR3 DNA is TGTGCCAGCAGCCGGCAAATGAGTTCCAACACCGGGGAGCTGTTTTTT. This translates into CASSRQMSSNTGELFF.